The 27 T cell receptor beta chains given below trace back to one sample, sequenced in a study of cytotoxic CD8 clonotypes in ibrutinib-treated CLL. Generated by immunoSEQ multiplex PCR, the TCRdb table keeps only in-frame clones and is missing some. The sample has fewer than 400,000 clones, roughly 71% seen once. Here the sequenced sample was PBMCs, taken after 36 months of ibrutinib treatment. The receptors originated from a human donor with chronic lymphocytic leukemia.

The count of this clone is one. The chain is built from TRBV9 and TRBJ2-5; a weak D match, TRBD1 (6 bases). The CDR3 is 18 amino acids. Germline-derived CDR1 and CDR2 are SGDLS and YYNGEE. The V end lost 0 bases, the J end lost 5 bases, and 23 bases lay between the germline ends. The CDR3 loop is CASSVGPAGVGGRETQYF. The CDR3 DNA sequence: TGTGCCAGCAGCGTAGGCCCCGCCGGGGTTGGGGGCAGGGAGACCCAGTACTTC.

This clone was detected only a few times. The chain recombines TRBV5-1 with TRBJ1-6, with D hard to call. V lost 1 base and J 4 bases, leaving 6 bases between the germline ends. Germline V gene lookup returns CDR1 SGHRS and CDR2 YFSETQ. This CDR3 is 14 amino acids long. The CDR3: CASSLSTYNSPLHF. The CDR3 region has the DNA TGCGCCAGCAGCTTGAGTACATATAATTCACCCCTCCACTTT.

The V call is TRBV5-1, the J call TRBJ2-7; 7 positions agree with TRBD1. The CDR3 has 13 residues. CDR1 is SGHRS and CDR2 is YFSETQ in the germline V gene. With 6 bases clipped from V and 4 bases from J, the junction kept 7 bases outside the gene matches. This CDR3 is CASKAGTAYEQYF. CDR3 coding DNA: TGCGCCAGCAAGGCTGGGACAGCATACGAGCAGTACTTC.

This clone was counted between two and nine times. The chain carries TRBV7-8 and TRBJ1-6, with 7 bases aligning to TRBD1. The CDR3 contains 16 residues. With V trimmed by 0 bases and J by 3 bases, 2 bases remained unmatched. Germline CDR1 SGHVS, CDR2 FQNEAQ. The CDR3 DNA reads TGTGCCAGCAGCTTAGCGGGACAGATCTATAATTCACCCCTCCACTTT. It codes for CASSLAGQIYNSPLHF.

This chain links TRBV9 with TRBJ2-1; 10 positions match TRBD2. J was trimmed by 3 bases and V by 4 bases; bases with no gene match: 4. The germline V gene has CDR1 SGDLS and CDR2 YYNGEE. The CDR3 runs to 15 residues. The CDR3 reads CASSPLAGVYNEQFF. The CDR3 region has the DNA TGTGCCAGCAGCCCCCTAGCGGGAGTCTACAATGAGCAGTTCTTC.

The genes are TRBV19 and TRBJ2-7; 7 bases fit TRBD2. This CDR3 comprises 17 residues. The V gene's germline CDR1 is LNHDA and CDR2 SQIVND (reference sequence). The ends lost 0 bases at V and 2 bases at J; junction bases unmatched: 10. Written as DNA, the CDR3 is TGTGCCAGTAGTATAGATCAGAAGGCGGGGGACGCCTACGAGCAGTACTTC. Protein sequence: CASSIDQKAGDAYEQYF.

The V gene is TRBV6-6, the J gene TRBJ2-1, with a possible D match to TRBD2 (7 bases). Germline-derived CDR1 and CDR2 are MNHNY and SVGAGI (reference sequence). The CDR3 is 14 residues long. Trimming pared 2 bases from V and 6 bases from J, leaving 11 bases between. The CDR3 here is CASSYGGASNEQFF. The CDR3 DNA reads as TGTGCCAGCAGTTACGGGGGGGCGAGCAATGAGCAGTTCTTC.

This clone occurred a few times. The V gene is TRBV9, the J gene TRBJ1-1; TRBD1 matches at 8 bases. CDR1 and CDR2 from the germline V gene are SGDLS and YYNGEE. The CDR3 consists of 14 residues. Unmatched junction bases numbered 5, after V lost 2 bases and J lost 5 bases. The CDR3 reads CASSVSDRVTEAFF. CDR3 sequence (DNA): TGTGCCAGCAGCGTCTCGGACAGGGTTACTGAAGCTTTCTTT.

The chain joins TRBV4-3 to TRBJ1-4, with TRBD1 matching over 7 bases. Germline-derived CDR1 and CDR2 are LGHNA and YSLEER. The CDR3 has 14 residues. With V trimmed by 5 bases and J by 5 bases, 5 bases remained unmatched. This CDR3 reads CASSAGTENEKLFF. The CDR3 bases are TGCGCCAGCAGCGCCGGGACAGAGAATGAAAAACTGTTTTTT.

There are a few counts of this clone. V gene TRBV4-3 combines with J gene TRBJ2-7; a possible D gene is TRBD2 (6 bases). Germline CDR1 is LGHNA and CDR2 is YSLEER. Trimming removed 2 bases at V and 0 bases at J, with 14 bases between. The CDR3 has 16 residues. As DNA, the CDR3 is TGCGCCAGCAGCCAATGGATAGCGGAAAGCTCCTACGAGCAGTACTTC. Amino acids: CASSQWIAESSYEQYF.

This chain connects TRBV11-3 to TRBJ2-7; D gene unclear. The CDR3 totals 15 residues. Germline V gives CDR1 SGHNT, CDR2 YENEEA. Deletions cut 5 bases from V and 3 bases from J, with 17 bases between. The CDR3 sequence is CASSLQGSPIYEQYF. CDR3 DNA: TGTGCCAGCAGCCTGCAAGGGTCCCCGATCTACGAGCAGTACTTC.

About this clone: A read error may account for a junction end that differs from germline. The J gene is TRBJ2-7, the V gene TRBV5-1, with D possibly TRBD2 on 6 matching bases. In germline, CDR1 is SGHRS, CDR2 YFSETQ. This CDR3 region has 15 residues. The CDR3 loop reads CASSLEGPLYYEQYF. In DNA, the CDR3 is TGCGCCAGCAGTTTGGAGGGTCCCCTCTACTACGAGCAGTACTTC.

The V gene is TRBV28, the J gene TRBJ2-5; D possibly corresponds to TRBD2 (5 bases). The CDR3 is made up of 16 amino acids. Trimming pared 1 base from V and 4 bases from J, leaving 16 bases between. The V gene's germline CDR1 is MDHEN and CDR2 SYDVKM. The CDR3, as DNA: TGTGCCAGCAGTTTATTGGCGCCGGGATCGAGAGAGACCCAGTACTTC. Encoded protein: CASSLLAPGSRETQYF.

The gene calls are TRBV11-2 and TRBJ1-2; no clear D gene. CDR1 and CDR2 (germline): SGHAT, FQNNGV. The V and J ends lost 5 bases and 3 bases respectively, with 10 bases between them. The CDR3 covers 13 residues. CDR3 in amino acids: CASSRAGDYGYTF. The CDR3 DNA reads as TGTGCCAGCAGCCGCGCAGGAGACTATGGCTACACCTTC.

The chain uses TRBV18 and TRBJ1-1, with 9 bases matching TRBD1. The CDR3 is 14 amino acids. Germline V gene sequence: CDR1 KGHSH, CDR2 LQKENI. V gave up 5 bases and J gave up 5 bases; unmatched junction bases: 6. This chain's CDR3 is CASSTGTGMTEAFF. CDR3 DNA: TGTGCCAGCTCAACCGGGACAGGGATGACTGAAGCTTTCTTT.

This clone occurred a few times. The V gene is TRBV9, the J gene TRBJ2-7, with D possibly TRBD2 on 5 matching bases. The CDR3 has 15 residues. The germline CDR1 and CDR2 sequences are SGDLS and YYNGEE. V shed 3 bases and J shed 3 bases, with 16 bases lying between them. CDR3 DNA: TGTGCCAGCAGCGGAGGTGGTAGCGCAATCTACGAGCAGTACTTC. Its protein product is CASSGGGSAIYEQYF.

The rearrangement joins TRBV7-3 to TRBJ2-6; D unresolved. V lost 0 bases and J lost 0, with 6 bases in between. The CDR3 is made up of 16 amino acids. Germline V gives CDR1 SGHTA, CDR2 FQGTGA. CDR3 bases: TGTGCCAGCAGCTTAACTGCCAGCTCTGGGGCCAACGTCCTGACTTTC. Translation: CASSLTASSGANVLTF.

This clone has just a few counts. The J gene is TRBJ1-2, the V gene TRBV5-1; 8 positions agree with TRBD1. Germline V gives CDR1 SGHRS, CDR2 YFSETQ. V trimming: 2 bases; J trimming: 2 bases; junction bases outside the gene matches: 8. The CDR3 has 16 residues. CDR3: CASSFPTGQVNYGYTF. CDR3 sequence (DNA): TGCGCCAGCAGCTTCCCAACGGGACAGGTGAACTATGGCTACACCTTC.

The chain uses TRBV29-1 and TRBJ1-1; D is ambiguous. Trimming took 8 bases from V and 3 from J, leaving 13 bases between them. The CDR3 consists of 12 residues. CDR1 SQVTM and CDR2 ANQGSEA come from the germline V gene. The CDR3: CSSDVADTEAFF. In DNA form, the CDR3 reads TGCAGCTCGGACGTGGCGGACACTGAAGCTTTCTTT.

This chain links TRBV9 with TRBJ2-3; 9 bases agree with TRBD1. Germline V lookup: CDR1 SGDLS, CDR2 YYNGEE. V lost 2 bases and J lost 2; bases outside the gene matches: 6. This CDR3 is built from 16 residues. The CDR3, as DNA: TGTGCCAGCAGCGTGGGGACAGGGTCTTTCACAGATACGCAGTATTTT. Translation: CASSVGTGSFTDTQYF.

The chain links TRBV5-1 to TRBJ1-2; a weak D match, TRBD1 (5 bases). Between the trimmed V and J ends, which lost 4 bases and 4 bases, there was a span of 23 bases. This CDR3 has 17 amino acids. The germline gives CDR1 SGHRS, CDR2 YFSETQ. The CDR3 region has the DNA TGCGCCAGCAGCCCCCCCGGGGGAGGCTTCTACCTCTATGGCTACACCTTC. It specifies CASSPPGGGFYLYGYTF.

This chain links TRBV29-1 with TRBJ1-2; 8 bases agree with TRBD1. The J segment lost 7 bases and the V segment lost 7 bases, leaving 11 bases of the junction unmatched. This CDR3 spans 13 amino acids. From germline, CDR1 is SQVTM and CDR2 ANQGSEA. The CDR3 spells CSAAGQGVVGYTF. The CDR3, as DNA: TGCAGCGCTGCTGGACAGGGCGTTGTTGGCTACACCTTC.

Only a few counts were recorded for this clone. The J gene is TRBJ2-7, the V gene TRBV2; D is unresolved. V was pared by 8 bases and J by 1 base, with 9 bases between. This CDR3 is 12 amino acids long. Germline lookup yields CDR1 SNHLY and CDR2 FYNNEI. The CDR3 here is CASGDGSYEQYF. CDR3 in DNA: TGTGCCAGCGGGGATGGGTCCTACGAGCAGTACTTC.

The chain links TRBV29-1 to TRBJ2-7; D remains ambiguous. The V gene's germline CDR1 is SQVTM and CDR2 ANQGSEA. This CDR3 spans 12 amino acids. The V end was cut by 6 bases, the J end by 0 bases, with 9 bases between. The CDR3 sequence: CSVVNLSYEQYF. Here the CDR3 DNA reads TGCAGCGTGGTGAACCTCTCCTACGAGCAGTACTTC.

This rearrangement joins TRBV2 to TRBJ2-5; 7 bases agree with TRBD2. Trimming removed 5 bases from V and 5 bases from J; junction bases left unmatched: 14. Germline values: CDR1 SNHLY, CDR2 FYNNEI. The CDR3 sequence is 16 residues long. This chain's CDR3 is CASSRVFQGGWETQYF. CDR3 coding DNA: TGTGCCAGCAGTCGAGTGTTTCAGGGAGGGTGGGAGACCCAGTACTTC.

The J gene is TRBJ2-5, the V gene TRBV7-8, with TRBD2 matching 8 bases. Germline values: CDR1 SGHVS, CDR2 FQNEAQ. The CDR3 loop spans 15 amino acids. The V and J ends lost 0 bases and 4 bases, in that order; junction bases with no gene match: 4. The CDR3 nucleotides read TGTGCCAGCAGCTTAGCGTTACTAGCGGTAGAGACCCAGTACTTC. Protein: CASSLALLAVETQYF.

A remark on this clone: Compared with germline, one end of the junction differs, possibly owing to a read error. The chain's CDR3 is CASRQGPATKAFF. DNA of the CDR3: TGTGCCAGTCGACAGGGGCCAGCCACTAAAGCTTTCTTT. The rearrangement uses TRBV27 and TRBJ1-1; TRBD1 matches at 8 bases. CDR1 MNHEY and CDR2 SMNVEV come from the germline V gene (reference sequence). The CDR3 runs 13 residues.